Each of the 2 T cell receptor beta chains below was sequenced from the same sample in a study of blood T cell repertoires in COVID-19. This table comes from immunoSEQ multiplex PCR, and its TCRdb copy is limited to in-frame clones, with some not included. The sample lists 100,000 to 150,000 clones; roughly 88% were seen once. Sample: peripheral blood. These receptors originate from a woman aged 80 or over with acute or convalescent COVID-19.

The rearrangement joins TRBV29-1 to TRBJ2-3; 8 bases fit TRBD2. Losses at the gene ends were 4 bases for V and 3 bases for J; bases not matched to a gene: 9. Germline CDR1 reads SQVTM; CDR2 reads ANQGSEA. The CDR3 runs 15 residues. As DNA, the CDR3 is TGCAGCGTTGGCGGGGGGAACCTTAGAACAGATACGCAGTATTTT. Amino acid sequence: CSVGGGNLRTDTQYF.

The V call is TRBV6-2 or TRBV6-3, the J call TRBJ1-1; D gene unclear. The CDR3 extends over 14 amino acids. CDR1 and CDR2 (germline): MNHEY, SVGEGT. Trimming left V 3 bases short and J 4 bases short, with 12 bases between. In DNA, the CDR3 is TGTGCCAGCAGTTATTGGGTTAGAGGCACTGAAGCTTTCTTT. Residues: CASSYWVRGTEAFF.